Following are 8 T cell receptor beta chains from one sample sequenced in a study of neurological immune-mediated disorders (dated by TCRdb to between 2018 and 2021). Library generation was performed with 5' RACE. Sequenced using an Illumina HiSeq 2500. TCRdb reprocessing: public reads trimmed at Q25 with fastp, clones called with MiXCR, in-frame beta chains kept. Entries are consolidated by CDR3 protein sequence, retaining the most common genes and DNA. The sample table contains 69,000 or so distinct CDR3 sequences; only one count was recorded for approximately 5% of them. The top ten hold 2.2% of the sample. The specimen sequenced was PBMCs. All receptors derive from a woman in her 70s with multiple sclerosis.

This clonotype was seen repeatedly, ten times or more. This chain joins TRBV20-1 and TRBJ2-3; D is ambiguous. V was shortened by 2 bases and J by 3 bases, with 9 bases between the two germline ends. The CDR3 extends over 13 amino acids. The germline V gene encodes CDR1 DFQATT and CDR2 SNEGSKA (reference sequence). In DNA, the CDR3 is TGCAGTGCTAGATCCCTGGCGACAGATACGCAGTATTTT. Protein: CSARSLATDTQYF.

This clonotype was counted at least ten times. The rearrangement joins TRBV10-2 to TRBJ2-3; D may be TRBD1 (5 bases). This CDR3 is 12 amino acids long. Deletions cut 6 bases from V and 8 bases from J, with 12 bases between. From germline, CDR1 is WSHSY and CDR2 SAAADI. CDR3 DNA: TGCGCCAGCAGAGGGGTCTCGGGTACGCAGTATTTT. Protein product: CASRGVSGTQYF.

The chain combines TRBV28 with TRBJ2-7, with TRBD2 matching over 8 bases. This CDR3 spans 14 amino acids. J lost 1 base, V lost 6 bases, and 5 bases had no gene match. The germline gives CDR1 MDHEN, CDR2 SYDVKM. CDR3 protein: CASRTGTRSYEQYF. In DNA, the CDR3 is TGTGCCAGCAGGACCGGGACTAGATCCTACGAGCAGTACTTC.

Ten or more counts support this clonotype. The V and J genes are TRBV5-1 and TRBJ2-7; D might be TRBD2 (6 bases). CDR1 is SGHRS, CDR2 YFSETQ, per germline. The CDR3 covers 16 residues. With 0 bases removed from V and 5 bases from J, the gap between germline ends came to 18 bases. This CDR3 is CASSLVYGSSGDEQYF. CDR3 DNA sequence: TGCGCCAGCAGCTTGGTATATGGTTCCTCGGGGGACGAGCAGTACTTC.

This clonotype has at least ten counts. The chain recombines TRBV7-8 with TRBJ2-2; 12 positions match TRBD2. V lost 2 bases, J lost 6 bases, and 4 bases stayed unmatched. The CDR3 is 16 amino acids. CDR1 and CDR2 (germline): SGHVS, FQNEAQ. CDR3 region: CASSLWLAGGAGELFF. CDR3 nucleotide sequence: TGTGCCAGCAGCTTATGGCTAGCGGGAGGGGCCGGGGAGCTGTTTTTT.

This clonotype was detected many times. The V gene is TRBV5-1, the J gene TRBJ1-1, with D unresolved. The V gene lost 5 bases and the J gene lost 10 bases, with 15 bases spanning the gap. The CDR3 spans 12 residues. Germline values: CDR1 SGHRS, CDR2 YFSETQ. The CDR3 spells CASREDKAGAFF. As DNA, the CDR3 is TGCGCCAGCAGGGAAGACAAGGCGGGAGCTTTCTTT.

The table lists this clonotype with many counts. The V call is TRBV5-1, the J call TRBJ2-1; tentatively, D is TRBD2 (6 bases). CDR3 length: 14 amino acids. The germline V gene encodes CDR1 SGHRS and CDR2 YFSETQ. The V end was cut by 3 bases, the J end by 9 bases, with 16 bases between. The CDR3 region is CASSSGTGEGEQFF. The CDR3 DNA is TGCGCCAGCAGCTCTGGGACGGGGGAAGGTGAGCAGTTCTTC.

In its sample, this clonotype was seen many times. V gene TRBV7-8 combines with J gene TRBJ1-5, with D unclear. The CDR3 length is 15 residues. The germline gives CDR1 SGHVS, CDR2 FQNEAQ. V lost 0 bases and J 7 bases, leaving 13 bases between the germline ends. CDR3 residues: CASSLAGRFGQPQHF. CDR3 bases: TGTGCCAGCAGCTTAGCAGGCAGGTTCGGGCAGCCCCAGCATTTT.